This passage covers 2 T cell receptor beta chains from one sample sequenced in a study of shared clonotypes between healthy human individuals. Assay used: immunoSEQ multiplex PCR; TCRdb lists only in-frame clones, some missing. This sample has millions of clones, with 90% to 95% found just once. The sequenced material came from naive CD4+ T cells sorted from blood. The subset was: CD45RA+ positively selected. Every receptor here comes from a young man in good health.

This chain joins TRBV19 and TRBJ2-3, with TRBD2 identical over 8 bases. Per germline, CDR1 LNHDA and CDR2 SQIVND (reference sequence). This CDR3 contains 16 residues. Trimming removed 3 bases from V and 1 base from J; junction bases left unmatched: 6. The CDR3 reads CASSMLRAGGTDTQYF. Written as DNA, the CDR3 is TGTGCCAGTAGTATGCTGAGAGCGGGGGGCACAGATACGCAGTATTTT.

The V call is TRBV30, the J call TRBJ2-2, with 7 bases identical to TRBD2. From germline, CDR1 is GTSNPN and CDR2 SVGIG (reference sequence). The CDR3 is made up of 14 amino acids. V shed 1 base and J 4 bases; nucleotides not matched to a gene: 3. The CDR3 DNA follows: TGTGCCTGGAGTGGACTAGCAGCCACCGGGGAGCTGTTTTTT. Its protein product is CAWSGLAATGELFF.